The rows below give T cell receptor beta chains drawn from one sample of a study of CD8 T cells in Susac syndrome. TCRdb called the immunoSEQ multiplex PCR reads again in MiXCR, with one record for every CDR3 protein. The sample shows approximately 150,000 distinct CDR3 sequences, about 91% of them seen only once. The specimen sequenced was CD4+ T cells from PBMCs. Receptors originate from a human donor in good health. CDR3s include the opening cysteine and the closing phenylalanine or tryptophan. D genes are given only for firm matches. The listing skips clone size in some rows; elsewhere it reads once, few, many or a size class.

D	V	length	J	size	DNA	CDR3
TRBD1	TRBV5-1	16	TRBJ2-7	.	TGCGCCAGCAGCCCTGGAGGGACAGGGAAAATCCACGAGCAGTACTTC	CASSPGGTGKIHEQYF
.	TRBV29-1	13	TRBJ1-2	.	TGCAGCGTTCAAGTCGGGGGCGCGAATGGCTACACCTTC	CSVQVGGANGYTF
.	TRBV30	16	TRBJ2-3	.	TGTGCCTGGAGTGCTCGGGACACAGGAATCGCGGATACGCAGTATTTT	CAWSARDTGIADTQYF
.	TRBV12-3/TRBV12-4	13	TRBJ2-2	.	TGTGCCAGCAGGGCCGGCATGGGCGGGGAGCTGTTTTTT	CASRAGMGGELFF
.	TRBV18	13	TRBJ1-1	.	TGTGCCAGCTCCGTAGGGGAGAACACTGAAGCTTTCTTT	CASSVGENTEAFF
.	TRBV6-1	14	TRBJ2-2	once	TGTGCCAGCAGTGAACTGGGCGATATCGGGGAGCTGTTTTTT	CASSELGDIGELFF
TRBD1	TRBV10-3	16	TRBJ2-5	.	TGTGCCACGAATGCTGCCGGGACAGGGGCCAAAGAGACCCAGTACTTC	CATNAAGTGAKETQYF
.	TRBV2	16	TRBJ1-3	once	TGTGCCAGCACTCGCAACAGGGAACCCTCTGGAAACACCATATATTTT	CASTRNREPSGNTIYF
.	TRBV9	16	TRBJ2-1	.	TGTGCCAGCAGCGCTCGGGGGGCCAGCTCCTACAATGAGCAGTTCTTC	CASSARGASSYNEQFF
TRBD2	TRBV6-1	15	TRBJ2-3	.	TGTGCCAGCAGTGACCAGCGGGGGAGGACAGATACGCAGTATTTT	CASSDQRGRTDTQYF
.	TRBV5-1	13	TRBJ1-5	.	TGCGCCAGCAGAGGGGCACGGGATCAGCCCCAGCATTTT	CASRGARDQPQHF
.	TRBV6-5	13	TRBJ2-7	.	TGTGCCAGCAGGCCCGGGGCCTCCTACGAGCAGTACTTC	CASRPGASYEQYF
.	TRBV12-3/TRBV12-4	14	TRBJ2-7	.	TGTGCCAGCAGTTCGGGGACATATATCTACGAGCAGTACTTC	CASSSGTYIYEQYF
TRBD2	TRBV29-1	17	TRBJ2-7	.	TGCAGCGTTGGAGGTAGCGGGAGGCTCCGAAGTCCCTACGAGCAGTACTTC	CSVGGSGRLRSPYEQYF
TRBD1	TRBV5-1	16	TRBJ1-1	.	TGCGCCAGCAGCCCGGGACAGGGTGCGATGAACACTGAAGCTTTCTTT	CASSPGQGAMNTEAFF
.	TRBV20-1	14	TRBJ1-5	.	TGCAGTGCTAGAGTGGTTAATAGCAATCAGCCCCAGCATTTT	CSARVVNSNQPQHF
TRBD2	TRBV15	14	TRBJ2-2	.	TGTGCCACCCGACCCGTAGCGGGTACCGGGGAGCTGTTTTTT	CATRPVAGTGELFF
TRBD2	TRBV29-1	13	TRBJ2-1	.	TGCAGCGTTGCAGGGCGGGGGGGGGATGAGCAGTTCTTC	CSVAGRGGDEQFF
TRBD1	TRBV28	16	TRBJ1-1	.	TGTGCCAGCAGTTTACAAGACAGGGGGCTTAACACTGAAGCTTTCTTT	CASSLQDRGLNTEAFF
TRBD1	TRBV29-1	14	TRBJ2-1	.	TGCAGCGTATTGGGAGGACAGGGGGGGAATGAGCAGTTCTTC	CSVLGGQGGNEQFF
.	TRBV7-2	13	TRBJ2-5	.	TGTGCCAGCAACCACAGGGCCCAAGAGACCCAGTACTTC	CASNHRAQETQYF
.	TRBV14	13	TRBJ2-4	once	TGTGCCAGCAGCCAAGATCTAAGAGACATTCAGTACTTC	CASSQDLRDIQYF
.	TRBV7-2	13	TRBJ2-2	.	TGTGCCAGCAGACCAACTCGCACCGGGGAGCTGTTTTTT	CASRPTRTGELFF
.	TRBV5-8	14	TRBJ2-7	.	TGTGCCAGCAGCTTCGAACGGATGTCCTACGAGCAGTACTTC	CASSFERMSYEQYF
.	TRBV25-1	14	TRBJ1-3	.	TGTGCCAGCAGGCTCACAGGGTCTGGAAACACCATATATTTT	CASRLTGSGNTIYF
.	TRBV4-1	17	TRBJ1-3	.	TGCGCCAGCAGCCAAGAGGATAGCGGGGCCTCTGGAAACACCATATATTTT	CASSQEDSGASGNTIYF
.	TRBV7-3	13	TRBJ1-5	.	TGTGCCAGCAGCTCCTTGAAGGGTCAGCCCCAGCATTTT	CASSSLKGQPQHF
.	TRBV5-1	16	TRBJ2-2	.	TGCGCCAGCAGCTTTTCGGGGGAGGTCCAGGCCGGGGAGCTGTTTTTT	CASSFSGEVQAGELFF
.	TRBV6-1	16	TRBJ1-1	.	TGTGCCAGCAGCGCGCGGGCCAGCCCCATGAACACTGAAGCTTTCTTT	CASSARASPMNTEAFF
.	TRBV19	16	TRBJ2-7	.	TGTGCCAGTAGTCCCCGGATTGGGGCAGGGTCCCACGAGCAGTACTTC	CASSPRIGAGSHEQYF
TRBD2	TRBV23-1	16	TRBJ2-2	.	TGCGCCAGCAGTCAACTAGCGGGAGGGAACACCGGGGAGCTGTTTTTT	CASSQLAGGNTGELFF
.	TRBV29-1	15	TRBJ2-5	.	TGCAGCGTTGAGGGGCGGGACACCCTTGATGGGACCCAGTACTTC	CSVEGRDTLDGTQYF
.	TRBV6-6	13	TRBJ1-3	.	TGTGCCAGCAGTTCCCGCTTACGAGACACCATATATTTT	CASSSRLRDTIYF
.	TRBV4-3	13	TRBJ1-6	.	TGCGCCAGCAGCCAAGGGACGGGATCACCCCTCCACTTT	CASSQGTGSPLHF
.	TRBV28	15	TRBJ1-2	.	TGTGCCAGCAGTATCCCGGTGGCCGCGGTCTATGGCTACACCTTC	CASSIPVAAVYGYTF
.	TRBV18	15	TRBJ2-2	.	TGTGCCAGCTCACCATCCGACGGGGGAGCCGGGGAGCTGTTTTTT	CASSPSDGGAGELFF
TRBD1	TRBV2	16	TRBJ1-2	once	TGTGCCAGCAGCCAACAGGGGGTAGGATTATGGTATGGCTACACCTTC	CASSQQGVGLWYGYTF
.	TRBV15	16	TRBJ2-2	.	TGTGCCACCAGCAGAGATTATCGCCATTTCACCGGGGAGCTGTTTTTT	CATSRDYRHFTGELFF
TRBD1	TRBV5-1	13	TRBJ1-1	.	TGCGCCAGCAGCTTTGACAGGGGAACTGAAGCTTTCTTT	CASSFDRGTEAFF
TRBD1	TRBV15	14	TRBJ2-3	.	TGTGCCACCAGCAGGGGACAGGGTACAGATACGCAGTATTTT	CATSRGQGTDTQYF
.	TRBV20-1	12	TRBJ2-5	.	TGCAGTGCCAACCGTGAGTGGGAGACCCAGTACTTC	CSANREWETQYF
TRBD1	TRBV6-2/TRBV6-3	14	TRBJ2-2	.	TGTGCCAGCAGGGACAGGGATCAAGCCGGGGAGCTGTTTTTT	CASRDRDQAGELFF